This T cell receptor (beta chain) is drawn from a study of T cells in Graves' hyperthyroidism and ophthalmopathy. Study-wide results and caveats: Blood shared most expanded thyroid clonotypes above 0.001. The model's output predicted ophthalmopathy at a median of roughly seven months prior to onset. In the analysis, a 13 V-J model separated ophthalmopathy from stable hyperthyroidism.

The V end was cut by 7 bases, the J end by 2 bases, with 18 bases between. The CDR3 is 15 amino acids. Per the germline V gene, CDR1 is MNHEY and CDR2 is SMNVEV (reference sequence). This clonotype has only a few counts. Its antigen is unknown. TCR beta CDR3 region amplification was performed from RNA transcripts. HTBI primers were used for first-round RT-PCR of the TCR CDR3. Using its own MiXCR run on the multiplex PCR reads, TCRdb lists one record per CDR3 protein. Of roughly 170,000 distinct CDR3 sequences in the sample, approximately 17% are singletons; the top ten hold 29%. With a duration under 2 months, the hyperthyroidism was newly diagnosed in patients aged 18 to 65.

Sequencing used blood. This receptor was obtained from a woman aged 45-65 years with Graves' hyperthyroidism. This chain uses TRBV27 with TRBJ2-7, with unresolved D. The CDR3 coding sequence is TGTGCCAGCACTCTTAGGCCGGCCCTTCCCTACGAGCAGTACTTC. Translating gives CASTLRPALPYEQYF.